The next 17 T cell receptor beta chains were all read from a single sample in a study of CD8+ T cells in alopecia areata (dated by TCRdb to 2017 to 2018). The library relied on the immunoSEQ multiplex PCR assay. RNA was extracted from all samples and reverse transcribed into cDNA as template for TCR sequencing. The table was pulled from immuneACCESS by TCRdb, which kept in-frame rearrangements only. Such tables lose some clones; where checked, under half of the loss comes from unresolved V genes, and the rest has no known cause. The sample table records 150,000 or so clones; less than 80% of these occur just once. About an eighth of the sample is in the top ten clones. According to the study, the label for this sample's time point signals: baseline before oral tofacitinib. The sequencing here drew on CD8+ T cells sorted from blood, taken at week 0. Receptor source: a human donor with alopecia areata.

V and J are TRBV11-1 and TRBJ2-7; 11 nucleotides align to TRBD1. After removal of 2 bases from V and 5 bases from J, the junction contained 5 bases not matched to a gene. CDR3 size: 15 residues. Germline lookup yields CDR1 SGHAT and CDR2 FQDESV (reference sequence). The CDR3 reads CASSLLDRGHNEQYF. The CDR3, as DNA: TGTGCCAGCAGCTTACTGGACAGGGGGCACAACGAGCAGTACTTC.

CDR3 loop: CASSTQGAPEQFF. In nucleotides, the CDR3 is TGTGCCAGCTCAACACAGGGGGCGCCGGAGCAGTTCTTC. J is TRBJ2-1 and V is TRBV18, with 9 bases aligning to TRBD1. CDR1 is KGHSH and CDR2 is LQKENI in the germline V gene. With 5 bases clipped from V and 10 bases from J, the junction kept 6 bases outside the gene matches. The CDR3 totals 13 residues.

The chain employs TRBV25-1 and TRBJ2-6; the D is unclear. V lost 1 base, J lost 0 bases, and 10 bases lay in between. CDR1 is MGHDK, CDR2 SYGVNS, per germline. CDR3 length: 17 amino acids. The CDR3 loop is CASSESGSSSGANVLTF. The CDR3 coding sequence is TGTGCCAGCAGTGAATCTGGGTCCAGCTCTGGGGCCAACGTCCTGACTTTC. The whole variable domain, filled in from reference TRBV25-1 and TRBJ2-6, reads EADIYQTPRYLVIGTGKKITLECSQTMGHDKMYWYQQDPGMELHLIHYSYGVNSTEKGDLSSESTVSRIRTEHFPLTLESARPSHTSQYLCASSESGSSSGANVLTFGAGSRLTVL.

V is TRBV7-9 and J is TRBJ2-5; 11 bases are a match to TRBD2. CDR1 SEHNR and CDR2 FQNEAQ come from the germline V gene (reference sequence). Losses at the gene ends were 4 bases for V and 3 bases for J; bases not matched to a gene: 13. The CDR3 spans 18 residues. This CDR3 is CASSSGLAVTLNEETQYF. DNA of the CDR3: TGTGCCAGCAGCTCGGGACTAGCGGTTACTTTGAATGAAGAGACCCAGTACTTC.

This clone was found a few times. The chain is built from TRBV7-9 and TRBJ1-4; D gene uncertain. The CDR3 covers 16 residues. V gave up 5 bases and J gave up 0 bases, with 13 bases separating them. Germline loops: CDR1 SEHNR, CDR2 FQNEAQ (reference sequence). CDR3 in amino acids: CASSHRAEATNEKLFF. CDR3 nucleotides: TGTGCCAGCAGCCATAGAGCGGAGGCAACTAATGAAAAACTGTTTTTT.

This rearrangement joins TRBV6-5 to TRBJ2-7; D unresolved. This CDR3 has 13 amino acids. The V gene's germline CDR1 is MNHEY and CDR2 SVGAGI. Trimming cost V 2 bases and J 4 bases, with 9 bases left between them. The CDR3 here is CASSYGDFYEQYF. Written as DNA, the CDR3 is TGTGCCAGCAGTTACGGAGATTTTTACGAGCAGTACTTC.

The gene calls are TRBV7-9 and TRBJ1-2; D is uncertain. The CDR3 has 13 amino acids. Germline V gene sequence: CDR1 SEHNR, CDR2 FQNEAQ (reference sequence). Trimming left V 3 bases short and J 2 bases short, with 7 bases between. The CDR3 loop is CASSLQRNYGYTF. As DNA, the CDR3 is TGTGCCAGCAGCTTGCAAAGAAACTATGGCTACACCTTC.

The chain combines TRBV9 with TRBJ1-1; TRBD1 matches 9 bases. CDR3 length: 15 residues. The germline gives CDR1 SGDLS, CDR2 YYNGEE. V dropped 4 bases and J dropped 5; count of bases not matched to a gene: 9. Here the CDR3 DNA reads TGTGCCAGCAGCCCGAGGGGACAGGGAGGAACTGAAGCTTTCTTT. This codes for CASSPRGQGGTEAFF. The full variable domain, completed using reference TRBV9 and TRBJ1-1, is DSGVTQTPKHLITATGQRVTLRCSPRSGDLSVYWYQQSLDQGLQFLIQYYNGEERAKGNILERFSAQQFPDLHSELNLSSLELGDSALYFCASSPRGQGGTEAFFGQGTRLTVV.

The chain couples TRBV2 to TRBJ2-5, with D possibly being TRBD2 (5 bases). Germline V lookup: CDR1 SNHLY, CDR2 FYNNEI. The V end lost 1 base, the J end lost 3 bases, and 12 bases lay between the germline ends. The CDR3 loop spans 15 amino acids. The CDR3 DNA is TGTGCCAGCAGTGAAGGGGTGGACTTAGAAGAGACCCAGTACTTC. Its translation: CASSEGVDLEETQYF. The full variable domain, with the rest looked up from reference TRBV2 and TRBJ2-5, is EPEVTQTPSHQVTQMGQEVILRCVPISNHLYFYWYRQILGQKVEFLVSFYNNEISEKSEIFDDQFSVERPDGSNFTLKIRSTKLEDSAMYFCASSEGVDLEETQYFGPGTRLLVL.

The genes are TRBV29-1 and TRBJ2-1; perhaps TRBD1 as D (5 bases). Germline lookup yields CDR1 SQVTM and CDR2 ANQGSEA. V was trimmed by 6 bases and J by 14 bases, leaving 17 bases between them. The CDR3 extends over 11 amino acids. This CDR3 is CSVKPGLHEFF. CDR3 in DNA: TGCAGCGTCAAACCAGGGCTGCATGAGTTCTTC.

The V call is TRBV7-9, the J call TRBJ2-4; D not resolved. CDR1 is SEHNR, CDR2 FQNEAQ, per germline (reference sequence). The CDR3 length is 13 residues. Trimming shortened V by 5 bases and J by 8 bases, and 13 bases separated the two germline ends. CDR3 nucleotides: TGTGCCAGCAGCCCAGCCGACGAGTACATTCAGTACTTC. This gives the protein CASSPADEYIQYF.

The chain uses TRBV4-1 and TRBJ1-1, with D perhaps TRBD1 (6 bases). The V end was cut by 1 base, the J end by 5 bases, with 17 bases between. Germline V lookup: CDR1 MGHRA, CDR2 YSYEKL. CDR3 length: 16 residues. The CDR3 here is CASSQVATGKGTEAFF. For the CDR3, the DNA is TGCGCCAGCAGCCAAGTCGCAACAGGGAAGGGGACTGAAGCTTTCTTT.

The chain couples TRBV29-1 to TRBJ1-1; D gene unclear. The germline V gene encodes CDR1 SQVTM and CDR2 ANQGSEA. V lost 4 bases, J lost 4 bases, and 10 bases lay in between. The CDR3 sequence is 12 residues long. Written as DNA, the CDR3 is TGCAGCGTTGTCGCGGCTGGCACTGAAGCTTTCTTT. It yields the protein CSVVAAGTEAFF.

This clone has just a few counts. This rearrangement joins TRBV29-1 to TRBJ2-7; weak D call: TRBD1 (8 bases). With 4 bases removed from V and 3 bases from J, the gap between germline ends came to 16 bases. CDR1 and CDR2 (germline): SQVTM, ANQGSEA. The CDR3 consists of 14 residues. The CDR3 here is CSVGRTGRVYEQYF. The CDR3 DNA follows: TGCAGCGTTGGACGGACAGGGAGGGTCTACGAGCAGTACTTC.

The rearrangement uses TRBV5-1 and TRBJ2-7; TRBD2 matches 9 bases. The CDR3 sequence is 13 residues long. V shed 4 bases and J 3 bases; nucleotides not matched to a gene: 2. Germline CDR1 reads SGHRS; CDR2 reads YFSETQ. The CDR3 region has the DNA TGCGCCAGCAGCGCAGCGGGAGGCTACGAGCAGTACTTC. Translation: CASSAAGGYEQYF.

V usage is TRBV5-1 and J usage is TRBJ2-7; no definite D call. Trimming took off 0 bases at V and 1 base at J, with 5 bases between the two ends. The CDR3 runs 13 residues. Germline assignment: CDR1 SGHRS and CDR2 YFSETQ. The CDR3 region is CASSLAQSYEQYF. The CDR3 coding sequence is TGCGCCAGCAGCTTGGCGCAGTCCTACGAGCAGTACTTC.

This rearrangement joins TRBV14 to TRBJ2-5; TRBD1 might be the D (5 bases). V lost 1 base, J lost 5 bases, and 14 bases lay in between. This CDR3 comprises 15 residues. Per the germline V gene, CDR1 is SGHDN and CDR2 is FVKESK. CDR3 sequence (DNA): TGTGCCAGCAGCCAAGCTTGGGGCCTCGGGGAGACCCAGTACTTC. This translates into CASSQAWGLGETQYF.